This T cell receptor beta chain was obtained from a study of cytomegalovirus exposure and HLA in healthy donors. Study observations and caveats: Earlier analysis found most TCR beta V segments productive about 90% or about 30% of the time. Excluded were some V segments that proved indistinguishable, including TRBV6-2 and TRBV6-3.

Both 60 Vbeta primers and 13 Jbeta primers went into the PCR. The method was immunoSEQ multiplex PCR; TCRdb's version includes in-frame clones alone and lacks a portion of them. The table records about 160,000 clones, roughly 80% of them present only once. Remarks on this clone: Its antigen remains unknown.

Trimming removed 3 bases from V and 3 bases from J, with 17 bases in between. The CDR3 totals 17 residues. Germline V gene sequence: CDR1 LNHNV, CDR2 YYDKDF (reference sequence). The sequenced sample consisted of PBMCs. The chain is built from TRBV15 and TRBJ2-2; the D gene is possibly TRBD2 (5 bases). The source is a man aged 30 to 39 in good health and CMV-seronegative. The CDR3 DNA follows: TGTGCCACCAGCAGGCCCGGTGAGGGCAGAGACACCGGGGAGCTGTTTTTT. Translated, it gives CATSRPGEGRDTGELFF.